Reported below is one T cell receptor (beta chain). The antigen is undetermined. The authors ran the immunoSEQ assay, v3.0, at survey level. Libraries were prepared by immunoSEQ multiplex PCR; TCRdb keeps only in-frame clonotypes and omits some of them. In the table there are more than 15,000 clones, 80% of which are singletons. The record originates from a study of long-term antiretroviral therapy in people with HIV. Across the whole study: A decade or so separates the oldest specimens from the later 2015 immediate-ART recommendation.

Findings and caveats of the study: HIV repertoires spanned narrower CDR3 length ranges than controls.

HIV-positive participants were all treated in the United States. Germline CDR1 reads SGHDN; CDR2 reads FVKESK. Between the trimmed V and J ends, which lost 7 bases and 1 base, there was a span of 10 bases. The CDR3 runs 13 residues. This chain joins TRBV14 and TRBJ1-1; D uncertain. The receptor was isolated from a woman in her 30s with HIV. The sample was unsorted PBMCs, taken 2.9 years after starting antiretroviral therapy. This chain's CDR3 is CASKRDPNTEAFF. As DNA, the CDR3 is TGTGCCAGCAAGAGGGATCCGAACACTGAAGCTTTCTTT.